The 6 T cell receptor beta chains below all came from one sample that was sequenced in a study of T cell responses to AZD1222 COVID-19 vaccine. Only in-frame clones appear in the TCRdb table, and some are missing; sequencing was by immunoSEQ multiplex PCR. The sample contains about 130,000 clones, approximately 85% of which appear only once. Specimen: peripheral blood, collected 28 days after the second AZD1222 dose. All receptors derive from an adult who received the AZD1222 COVID-19 vaccine.

This chain uses TRBV5-1 with TRBJ2-4; 8 bases match TRBD2. The CDR3 runs 16 residues. Losses at the gene ends were 4 bases for V and 8 bases for J; bases not matched to a gene: 14. Germline-derived CDR1 and CDR2 are SGHRS and YFSETQ. DNA for the CDR3: TGCGCCAGCAGCCCGGTGGGGGGAGCGGGAGACTACATTCAGTACTTC. As protein: CASSPVGGAGDYIQYF.

The chain is built from TRBV25-1 and TRBJ1-4; D gene uncertain. In germline, CDR1 is MGHDK, CDR2 SYGVNS. This CDR3 spans 16 amino acids. The V and J ends lost 4 bases and 0 bases respectively, with 12 bases between them. The CDR3 loop reads CASSGGTTSTNEKLFF. The CDR3 DNA reads as TGTGCCAGCAGTGGAGGTACCACTTCAACTAATGAAAAACTGTTTTTT.

This chain links TRBV5-6 with TRBJ2-7, with 10 nucleotides matching TRBD1. The germline V gene has CDR1 SGHDT and CDR2 YYEEEE. The CDR3 has 15 amino acids. Trimming at V came to 4 bases and at J to 3 bases, leaving 7 bases not matched to a gene. CDR3 nucleotides: TGTGCCAGCAGCCGACAGGGGGCCTTGGACTACGAGCAGTACTTC. Protein: CASSRQGALDYEQYF.

This chain links TRBV7-9 with TRBJ1-1; the match to TRBD1 covers 9 bases. After removal of 4 bases from V and 6 bases from J, the junction contained 9 bases not matched to a gene. Germline assignment: CDR1 SEHNR and CDR2 FQNEAQ (reference sequence). The CDR3 loop spans 15 amino acids. CDR3 amino acids: CASSSRDREISEAFF. In DNA, the CDR3 is TGTGCCAGCAGCTCCCGGGACAGGGAAATATCTGAAGCTTTCTTT.

The chain combines TRBV18 with TRBJ1-5; 9 bases align to TRBD1. The J segment lost 1 base and the V segment lost 3 bases, leaving 4 bases of the junction unmatched. Germline CDR1 and CDR2: KGHSH and LQKENI. This CDR3 spans 16 amino acids. The CDR3 reads CASSPSGQGSNQPQHF. In nucleotides, the CDR3 is TGTGCCAGCTCACCCTCGGGACAGGGAAGCAATCAGCCCCAGCATTTT. The full variable domain, with the rest looked up from reference TRBV18 and TRBJ1-5, is NAGVMQNPRHLVRRRGQEARLRCSPMKGHSHVYWYRQLPEEGLKFMVYLQKENIIDESGMPKERFSAEFPKEGPSILRIQQVVRGDSAAYFCASSPSGQGSNQPQHFGDGTRLSIL.

The rearrangement links TRBV6-5 to TRBJ1-1; possibly TRBD1 for D (6 bases). Germline V lookup: CDR1 MNHEY, CDR2 SVGAGI. The germline V and J ends were trimmed by 4 bases and 1 base, with 10 bases remaining between them. The CDR3 covers 14 residues. The CDR3 DNA follows: TGTGCCAGCAGTTCAGGACAGCCGAACACTGAAGCTTTCTTT. It specifies CASSSGQPNTEAFF.